This TCR beta chain was documented in a study of T cell repertoires in cytomegalovirus infection. Study summary: An indication of both CMV infection and matching HLA type came from public TCR beta signatures.

This clonotype was seen more than once but under ten times. Antigen unknown. The germline V gene encodes CDR1 DFQATT and CDR2 SNEGSKA (reference sequence). V gave up 2 bases and J gave up 2 bases, with 10 bases separating them. The CDR3 loop spans 14 amino acids. TCRdb re-called the reads with MiXCR, one entry per CDR3 protein. This table holds hundreds of thousands of distinct CDR3 sequences, under 20% found once. Regarding the study as a whole: Cumulative public TCR beta family frequency identified carriers of CMV plus the relevant HLA. CMV-specific TCR beta clonotypes restricted by HLA-C were the ones dominating the ex vivo response.

Input material: PBMCs. This rearrangement joins TRBV20-1 to TRBJ1-5, with D perhaps TRBD1 (5 bases). The TCR originated in a human donor in good health (CMV status not recorded). Some clones in this sample may be carry-over from other donors' samples. The CDR3 here is CSARRGMGNQPQHF. CDR3 DNA sequence: TGCAGTGCTAGAAGGGGTATGGGCAATCAGCCCCAGCATTTT.